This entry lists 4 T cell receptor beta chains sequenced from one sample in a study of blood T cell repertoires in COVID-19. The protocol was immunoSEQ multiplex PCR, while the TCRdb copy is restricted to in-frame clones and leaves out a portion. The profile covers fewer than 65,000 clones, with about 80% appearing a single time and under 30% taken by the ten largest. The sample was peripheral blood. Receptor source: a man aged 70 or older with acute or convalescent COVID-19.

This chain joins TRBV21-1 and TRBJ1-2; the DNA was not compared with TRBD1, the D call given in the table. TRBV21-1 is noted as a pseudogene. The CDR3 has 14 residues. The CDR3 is CASSKAGRDREDTF. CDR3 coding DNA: TGTGCCAGCAGCAAAGCGGGACGTGACAGGGAGGACACCTTC.

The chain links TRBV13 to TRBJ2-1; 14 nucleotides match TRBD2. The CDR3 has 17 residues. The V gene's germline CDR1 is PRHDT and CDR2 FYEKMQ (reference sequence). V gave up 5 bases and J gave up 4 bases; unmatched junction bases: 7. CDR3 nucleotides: TGTGCCAGCAGCATCGGACTAGCGGGAGGCGTATACAATGAGCAGTTCTTC. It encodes CASSIGLAGGVYNEQFF.

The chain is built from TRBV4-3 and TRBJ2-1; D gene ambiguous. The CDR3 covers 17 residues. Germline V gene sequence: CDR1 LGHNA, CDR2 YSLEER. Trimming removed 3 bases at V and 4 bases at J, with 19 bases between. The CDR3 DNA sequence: TGCGCCAGCAGCCACCCAACTGTGATGGCAGGTTACAATGAGCAGTTCTTC. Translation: CASSHPTVMAGYNEQFF.

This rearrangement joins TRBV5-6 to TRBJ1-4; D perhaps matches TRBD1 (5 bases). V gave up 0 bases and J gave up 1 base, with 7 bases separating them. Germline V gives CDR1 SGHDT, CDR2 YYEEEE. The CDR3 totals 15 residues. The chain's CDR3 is CASSLAGGTNEKLFF. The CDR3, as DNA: TGTGCCAGCAGCTTGGCCGGGGGAACTAATGAAAAACTGTTTTTT.